Below, one T cell receptor (beta chain) is given with its context. Per the study methods: Researchers report that nucleated cell counts were estimated from reference gene primer amplification. Generated by immunoSEQ multiplex PCR, the TCRdb table keeps only in-frame clones and is missing some. V and J calls and clone size are as listed in that table; D and trimming were resolved from the DNA. The profile shows 250,000 or so clones, about nine tenths of them singletons. This CDR3 comprises 16 residues. V lost 2 bases and J lost 0, with 10 bases in between. Germline values: CDR1 SGHTA, CDR2 FQGTGA. The source of the sample is a study of blood T cell repertoires in COVID-19. As for the study in general: COVID-19 samples, acute and convalescent, were from the United States, Italy and Spain. In each case, the material was cDNA or gDNA derived from T cells, B-cell-depleted T cells, or PBMCs.

The sequence came from a woman aged 25 to 39 with active or convalescent COVID-19. The material sequenced was peripheral blood. The V call is TRBV7-3, the J call TRBJ2-2; D is ambiguous. CDR3 nucleotides: TGTGCCAGCAGCTTAGTGAGCGCCCCGAACACCGGGGAGCTGTTTTTT. Translation gives CASSLVSAPNTGELFF.